This section outlines one T cell receptor beta chain sequence together with its context. This sample was taken from a study of blood T cell repertoires in COVID-19. The CDR3 runs 16 residues. V gave up 6 bases and J gave up 0 bases, with 18 bases separating them. Germline V gene data show CDR1 as SNHLY and CDR2 as FYNNEI. Some clones are missing from TCRdb's copy, which holds only in-frame ones; the method was immunoSEQ multiplex PCR. The sample records about 300,000 clones, more than 75% being singletons. The origin of this receptor is a man younger than 45 who had recovered from COVID-19. The rearrangement links TRBV2 to TRBJ2-7; D remains ambiguous. Material: PBMCs or T cells enriched from blood (not recorded which). In DNA form, the CDR3 reads TGTGCCAGCAGGGTCCGTGGGCGTTACAGCTCCTACGAGCAGTACTTC. Translated, it gives CASRVRGRYSSYEQYF.